This T cell receptor (beta chain) was recovered during a study of CD8 T cells in ankylosing spondylitis. Using its own MiXCR run on the 5' RACE reads, TCRdb lists one record per CDR3 protein. The sample comprises tens of thousands of distinct CDR3 sequences, roughly 2.5% of which are singletons, and under 6% rests with the top ten. This clonotype was seen ten or more times. Antigen specificity is unknown. The germline CDR1 and CDR2 sequences are SGDLS and YYNGEE. Trimming removed 0 bases at V and 0 bases at J, with 16 bases between. The CDR3 extends over 18 amino acids. General study findings and limits: The authors reported significant enrichment of disease-linked clones in matched ankylosing spondylitis synovial fluid.

The V and J genes are TRBV9 and TRBJ2-1; D perhaps matches TRBD2 (5 bases). Sequences were obtained from blood, either unsorted or a sorted T cell fraction (not recorded which). This receptor was identified in a male donor with ankylosing spondylitis or in good health (not recorded which). As DNA, the CDR3 is TGTGCCAGCAGCGTAGCGGGGATGGCGTCGAGCTCCTACAATGAGCAGTTCTTC. Its protein product is CASSVAGMASSSYNEQFF.